Following are 6 T cell receptor beta chains from one sample sequenced in a study of blood T cell repertoires in COVID-19. The data were produced by immunoSEQ multiplex PCR, yet TCRdb's version contains in-frame clones alone and is incomplete. The table has roughly 97,000 clones, approximately 90% seen once. What was sequenced was peripheral blood. These receptors originate from a man aged 55 to 69 with acute or convalescent COVID-19.

V and J are TRBV6-2 or TRBV6-3 and TRBJ1-2; no clear D gene. Germline V gene lookup returns CDR1 MNHEY and CDR2 SVGEGT. The CDR3 has 12 amino acids. V gave up 5 bases and J gave up 2 bases, with 6 bases separating them. CDR3: CASSRQNYGYTF. DNA of the CDR3: TGTGCCAGCAGTCGTCAGAACTATGGCTACACCTTC.

The chain uses TRBV5-1 and TRBJ1-4; 8 bases agree with TRBD1. In germline, CDR1 is SGHRS, CDR2 YFSETQ. V trimming: 4 bases; J trimming: 7 bases; junction bases outside the gene matches: 12. The CDR3 has 16 amino acids. The CDR3 is CASSRRTGKEGEKLFF. CDR3 in DNA: TGCGCCAGCAGCCGCCGGACAGGGAAGGAGGGTGAAAAACTGTTTTTT.

This rearrangement joins TRBV6-5 to TRBJ1-1; D may be TRBD1 (5 bases). V shed 2 bases and J shed 7 bases, with 11 bases lying between them. Germline V lookup: CDR1 MNHEY, CDR2 SVGAGI. The length of the CDR3 is 13 residues. This chain's CDR3 is CASSYLTVGEAFF. The CDR3 nucleotides are TGTGCCAGCAGTTACCTGACAGTAGGTGAAGCTTTCTTT.

The CDR3 coding sequence is TGTGCCAGCAGTCCCGACCGACAGGGGACCTATGGCTACACCTTC. This gives the protein CASSPDRQGTYGYTF. The V gene is TRBV6-5, the J gene TRBJ1-2, with 8 bases fitting TRBD1. Germline V gene lookup returns CDR1 MNHEY and CDR2 SVGAGI. The ends lost 5 bases at V and 4 bases at J; junction bases unmatched: 9. The CDR3 spans 15 residues.

This clone was observed a few times. This rearrangement joins TRBV19 to TRBJ1-5; D not certain. Germline CDR1 LNHDA, CDR2 SQIVND (reference sequence). Trimming pared 5 bases from V and 0 bases from J, leaving 11 bases between. There are 15 residues in the CDR3. This CDR3 reads CASSETGSSNQPQHF. CDR3 in DNA: TGTGCCAGTAGTGAGACGGGGAGTAGCAATCAGCCCCAGCATTTT.

This clone was recorded only once. CDR3 region: CASSLSVYEQYF. CDR3 DNA: TGTGCCAGCAGCTTGTCGGTCTACGAGCAGTACTTC. The chain joins TRBV7-9 to TRBJ2-7, with unresolved D. The CDR3 covers 12 residues. Germline CDR1 SEHNR, CDR2 FQNEAQ (reference sequence). Trimming removed 3 bases at V and 3 bases at J, with 6 bases between. Supplemented by reference TRBV7-9 and TRBJ2-7, the full variable domain reads DTGVSQNPRHKITKRGQNVTFRCDPISEHNRLYWYRQTLGQGPEFLTYFQNEAQLEKSRLLSDRFSAERPKGSFSTLEIQRTEQGDSAMYLCASSLSVYEQYFGPGTRLTVT.